The sequence of this TCR beta chain was determined in a study of cytomegalovirus exposure and HLA in healthy donors. The PCR had 60 Vbeta and 13 Jbeta primers. Assay used: immunoSEQ multiplex PCR; TCRdb lists only in-frame clones, some missing. The top ten hold 7% to 7.5% of the sample, which has 150,000 or so clones, approximately 72% seen once. With regard to this clone: In the same sample, other DNA sequences code for this CDR3.

Germline V lookup: CDR1 SGHNT, CDR2 YYREEE (reference sequence). The CDR3 runs to 16 residues. Trimming took 6 bases from V and 6 from J; bases not matched to a gene: 13. This receptor was taken from a man in his forties in good health and CMV-seropositive. Sequences were obtained from PBMCs. This chain uses TRBV5-4 with TRBJ2-7; TRBD1 agrees at 12 bases. CDR3 nucleotide sequence: TGTGCCAGCAACCCCATCCCGGGACAGGGGGCGAGCGAGCAGTACTTC. This codes for CASNPIPGQGASEQYF.